This entry lists 21 T cell receptor beta chains sequenced from one sample in a study of blood T cell repertoires in COVID-19. Method: immunoSEQ multiplex PCR; TCRdb's copy keeps in-frame clones and lacks some. The table shows 650,000 to 800,000 clones, with 85% to 90% occurring only once. The specimen was peripheral blood. The receptors derive from a woman under 30 with acute or convalescent COVID-19.

This clone has just one count. The CDR3 DNA reads as TGTGCCAGCAGCGCCAGCAGGGGACAGGTAGACTATGGCTACACCTTC. Its translation is CASSASRGQVDYGYTF. This chain connects TRBV9 to TRBJ1-2; 8 bases are a match to TRBD1. The CDR3 covers 16 residues. From germline, CDR1 is SGDLS and CDR2 YYNGEE. The junction had 10 bases not matched to a gene; V was cut back by 3 bases and J by 3 bases.

This clone was seen once. In nucleotides, the CDR3 is TGTGCCAGCAGTTACTCCCGGGACAGGGGTAAGCAGTTCTTC. As protein: CASSYSRDRGKQFF. The gene calls are TRBV6-5 and TRBJ2-1, with 10 bases fitting TRBD1. The J segment lost 11 bases and the V segment lost 0 bases, leaving 4 bases of the junction unmatched. Germline-derived CDR1 and CDR2 are MNHEY and SVGAGI. CDR3 length: 14 residues.

The chain is built from TRBV21-1 and TRBJ2-7; the tabulated D call, TRBD2, remains unverified against the DNA. TRBV21-1 is flagged as a pseudogene. This CDR3 has 13 amino acids. CDR3 nucleotide sequence: TGTGCCAGCAGCTCCGGGTTATCGGGCGAGCAGTACTTC. Translating it yields CASSSGLSGEQYF.

V and J are TRBV11-2 and TRBJ2-2; tentatively, D is TRBD1 (5 bases). The CDR3 has 17 amino acids. Germline values: CDR1 SGHAT, CDR2 FQNNGV. Deletions cut 1 base from V and 5 bases from J, with 17 bases between. DNA for the CDR3: TGTGCCAGCAGCTTAGTAGGCAGGGCGGTACGGACCGGGGAGCTGTTTTTT. Its protein product is CASSLVGRAVRTGELFF.

The V call is TRBV20-1, the J call TRBJ2-3; the match to TRBD2 covers 8 bases. V gave up 3 bases and J gave up 7 bases; unmatched junction bases: 9. This CDR3 region has 14 residues. Germline V gene lookup returns CDR1 DFQATT and CDR2 SNEGSKA (reference sequence). In DNA, the CDR3 is TGCAGTGCTAGTAGCGGGGAAATCACGTATACGCAGTATTTT. Translating it yields CSASSGEITYTQYF.

The chain uses TRBV18 and TRBJ2-2; possible D gene TRBD2, 5 bases. Germline values: CDR1 KGHSH, CDR2 LQKENI. CDR3 length equals 16 residues. V shed 4 bases and J shed 4 bases, with 16 bases lying between them. CDR3: CASSRLKGAGTGELFF. CDR3 in DNA: TGTGCCAGCTCACGACTAAAGGGCGCGGGCACCGGGGAGCTGTTTTTT.

The chain combines TRBV6-1 with TRBJ2-5; a weak D match, TRBD1 (5 bases). The germline gives CDR1 MNHNS, CDR2 SASEGT. CDR3 length equals 17 residues. Trimming shortened V by 1 base and J by 2 bases, and 17 bases separated the two germline ends. This chain's CDR3 is CASSEVRWWGRQETQYF. The CDR3 coding sequence is TGTGCCAGCAGTGAAGTGAGATGGTGGGGCCGTCAAGAGACCCAGTACTTC.

The CDR3 nucleotides read TGTGCCAGCAGCCTGTCCGCGGGCACTGAAGCTTTCTTT. Translation gives CASSLSAGTEAFF. The chain links TRBV11-3 to TRBJ1-1; D is ambiguous. The CDR3 is made up of 13 amino acids. CDR1 SGHNT and CDR2 YENEEA come from the germline V gene. V lost 5 bases and J 4 bases, leaving 11 bases between the germline ends.

The chain is built from TRBV10-3 and TRBJ2-7; D possibly corresponds to TRBD1 (5 bases). The V and J ends lost 2 bases and 0 bases respectively, with 11 bases between them. The CDR3 runs to 15 residues. Germline V gives CDR1 ENHRY, CDR2 SYGVKD. This CDR3 reads CAISEDSLSSYEQYF. As DNA, the CDR3 is TGTGCCATCAGTGAGGACAGTTTGAGCTCCTACGAGCAGTACTTC.

The chain combines TRBV30 with TRBJ1-2, with D possibly matching TRBD1 (6 bases). The CDR3 loop spans 13 amino acids. With 3 bases removed from V and 8 bases from J, the gap between germline ends came to 16 bases. Germline CDR1 reads GTSNPN; CDR2 reads SVGIG (reference sequence). CDR3 residues: CAWSAVGARGYTF. Written as DNA, the CDR3 is TGTGCCTGGAGCGCCGTGGGGGCGCGGGGCTACACCTTC.

The chain combines TRBV19 with TRBJ1-3, with D unclear. Trimming took 1 base from V and 4 from J, leaving 17 bases between them. The CDR3 length is 17 residues. The germline gives CDR1 LNHDA, CDR2 SQIVND (reference sequence). CDR3: CASSIGRMNDRGNTIYF. CDR3 DNA sequence: TGTGCCAGTAGTATAGGGAGGATGAACGACCGAGGAAACACCATATATTTT.

This chain links TRBV5-1 with TRBJ2-3; no definite D call. The CDR3 spans 13 residues. Germline lookup yields CDR1 SGHRS and CDR2 YFSETQ. V was clipped by 2 bases and J by 4 bases, with 8 bases between them. The CDR3, as DNA: TGCGCCAGCAGCTTTTGGCCGTCAGATACGCAGTATTTT. Translating gives CASSFWPSDTQYF.

This chain uses TRBV5-1 with TRBJ1-1, with no clear D. Trimming removed 4 bases at V and 1 base at J, with 11 bases between. In germline, CDR1 is SGHRS, CDR2 YFSETQ. The CDR3 is 14 amino acids. CDR3 bases: TGCGCCAGCAGCCGGGAATGGCGGAACACTGAAGCTTTCTTT. This translates into CASSREWRNTEAFF.

The chain recombines TRBV25-1 with TRBJ1-1; 9 bases are a match to TRBD1. CDR3 length equals 16 residues. The V segment lost 1 base and the J segment 1 base; nucleotides outside the gene matches: 4. Germline CDR1 and CDR2: MGHDK and SYGVNS. CDR3 DNA: TGTGCCAGCAGTGAATGGACAGGGGCGGCGAACACTGAAGCTTTCTTT. This translates into CASSEWTGAANTEAFF. Complete variable domain (other parts from reference TRBV25-1 and TRBJ1-1): EADIYQTPRYLVIGTGKKITLECSQTMGHDKMYWYQQDPGMELHLIHYSYGVNSTEKGDLSSESTVSRIRTEHFPLTLESARPSHTSQYLCASSEWTGAANTEAFFGQGTRLTVV.

The genes are TRBV7-3 and TRBJ2-1, with a tentative D call TRBD2 (5 bases). CDR1 SGHTA and CDR2 FQGTGA come from the germline V gene. The CDR3 spans 15 residues. The germline V and J ends were trimmed by 0 bases and 6 bases, with 12 bases remaining between them. CDR3 amino acids: CASSLTRDSGNEQFF. The CDR3 DNA follows: TGTGCCAGCAGCTTAACTCGGGATTCTGGCAATGAGCAGTTCTTC.

This clone was observed a few times. The sample carries other DNA sequences with the same CDR3. The rearrangement joins TRBV5-1 to TRBJ1-2, with TRBD1 identical over 9 bases. With V trimmed by 4 bases and J by 5 bases, 3 bases remained unmatched. Germline V gene data show CDR1 as SGHRS and CDR2 as YFSETQ. The CDR3 has 13 amino acids. CDR3 region: CASSTGTGYGYTF. The CDR3 DNA is TGCGCCAGCAGCACCGGGACAGGGTATGGCTACACCTTC.

This clone was detected only once. The J gene is TRBJ2-2, the V gene TRBV6-5; TRBD1 is a possible D gene (5 bases). The CDR3 length is 14 residues. Germline V gene data show CDR1 as MNHEY and CDR2 as SVGAGI. With 8 bases removed from V and 0 bases from J, the gap between germline ends came to 10 bases. Written as DNA, the CDR3 is TGTGCCAGCTCCCGACAGACGAACACCGGGGAGCTGTTTTTT. As protein: CASSRQTNTGELFF.

V and J are TRBV28 and TRBJ1-5; D is ambiguous. Germline CDR1 is MDHEN and CDR2 is SYDVKM. The V gene lost 2 bases and the J gene lost 6 bases, with 11 bases spanning the gap. The CDR3 is 14 amino acids. CDR3 bases: TGTGCCAGCAGTTTAGGGCAGAATAGTCAGCCCCAGCATTTT. This sequence encodes CASSLGQNSQPQHF.

The CDR3 DNA reads TGTGCCAGCAGGGGACTAGCGGGGGCGACTTCGGAGACCCAGTACTTC. Encoded protein: CASRGLAGATSETQYF. The rearrangement uses TRBV27 and TRBJ2-5; 14 bases fit TRBD2. CDR1 is MNHEY and CDR2 is SMNVEV in the germline V gene (reference sequence). CDR3 length equals 16 residues. Trimming at V came to 6 bases and at J to 5 bases, leaving 8 bases not matched to a gene.

The chain joins TRBV24-1 to TRBJ2-3, with a possible D match to TRBD2 (6 bases). The V gene's germline CDR1 is KGHDR and CDR2 SFDVKD. The CDR3 extends over 16 amino acids. Trimming removed 4 bases at V and 0 bases at J, with 13 bases between. CDR3: CATSDQAGSSTDTQYF. The CDR3 DNA follows: TGTGCCACCAGTGACCAAGCGGGCTCTAGCACAGATACGCAGTATTTT.

This chain links TRBV11-2 with TRBJ1-2; possible D gene TRBD1, 6 bases. The CDR3 has 13 amino acids. Germline V gene data show CDR1 as SGHAT and CDR2 as FQNNGV. Trimming stripped 5 bases from V and 6 bases from J, with 13 bases between. The CDR3 sequence: CASSRGQFNGYTF. CDR3 DNA: TGTGCCAGCAGCCGTGGACAGTTTAATGGCTACACCTTC.